Reported below is one T cell receptor beta chain. This sample was taken from a study of blood T cell repertoires in COVID-19. On the study more broadly: Acute and convalescent COVID-19 samples came from the United States, Italy and Spain. Sample material is recorded as cDNA or gDNA derived from T cells, B-cell-depleted T cells, or PBMCs.

The CDR3 runs to 13 residues. Trimming took 3 bases from V and 2 from J, leaving 8 bases between them. Germline CDR1 is SGHTA and CDR2 is FQGNSA. Authors' analysis steps: Reference gene primer amplification yielded estimated nucleated cell counts. The method was immunoSEQ multiplex PCR; TCRdb's version includes in-frame clones alone and lacks a portion of them. From that table come the V and J calls and clone size; the DNA was used to work out D and trimming. The sample holds about 190,000 clones, less than 85% seen once. Source material: peripheral blood. This sequence was found in a woman aged 45-60 years with acute or convalescent COVID-19. The V and J genes are TRBV7-2 and TRBJ2-7; D possibly corresponds to TRBD2 (6 bases). In nucleotides, the CDR3 is TGTGCCAGCAGCTTCCGGGGGACCTACGAGCAGTACTTC. Its translation: CASSFRGTYEQYF.